This T cell receptor (beta chain) is from a study of technical replicates of blood from several donors. The data were produced by immunoSEQ multiplex PCR, yet TCRdb's version contains in-frame clones alone and is incomplete. The table lists 55,000 to 60,000 clones, 85% to 95% of them singletons. The trim removed 2 bases at V and 1 base at J, leaving 5 bases unmatched. The CDR3 is 16 amino acids. CDR1 and CDR2 (germline): SGHAT, FQDESV (reference sequence). Sequencing was carried out using PBMCs. This sequence joins TRBV11-1 and TRBJ2-1, with 7 bases fitting TRBD2. This receptor was obtained from a human donor in good health. Some clones in this sample may be carry-over from other donors' samples. CDR3 in DNA: TGTGCCAGCAGCTTACGAGCGGGGTGGTCCTACAATGAGCAGTTCTTC. Residues: CASSLRAGWSYNEQFF.